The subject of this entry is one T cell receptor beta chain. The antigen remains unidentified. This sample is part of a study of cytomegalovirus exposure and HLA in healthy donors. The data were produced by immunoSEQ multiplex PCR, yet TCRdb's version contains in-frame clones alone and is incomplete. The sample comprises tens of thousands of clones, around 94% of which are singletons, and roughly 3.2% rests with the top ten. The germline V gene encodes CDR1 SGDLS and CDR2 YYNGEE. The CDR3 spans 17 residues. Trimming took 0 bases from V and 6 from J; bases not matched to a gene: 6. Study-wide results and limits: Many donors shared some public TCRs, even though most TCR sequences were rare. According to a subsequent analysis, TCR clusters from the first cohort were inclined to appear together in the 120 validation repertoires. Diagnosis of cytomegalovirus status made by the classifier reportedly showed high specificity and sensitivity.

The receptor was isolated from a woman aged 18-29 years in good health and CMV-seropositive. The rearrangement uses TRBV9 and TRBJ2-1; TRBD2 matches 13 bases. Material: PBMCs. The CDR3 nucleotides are TGTGCCAGCAGCGTAGTCGGACTAGCGGGAGAACCCAATGAGCAGTTCTTC. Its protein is CASSVVGLAGEPNEQFF.